The rows below give T cell receptor beta chains drawn from one sample of a study of shared clonotypes between healthy human individuals. The data were produced by immunoSEQ multiplex PCR, yet TCRdb's version contains in-frame clones alone and is incomplete. The sample has hundreds of thousands of clones, over 60% seen once; the top ten hold 13%. The sequencing input was PBMCs. The receptors originated from a woman aged 40 to 49 in good health. Some clones in this sample may be carry-over from other donors' samples. Each CDR3 is given with its conserved first and last residue. Each record gives: V gene, J gene, clone size, D gene, CDR3 DNA, CDR3 protein. D genes are given only for firm matches. A row's size may be missing; if present it is once, few, many or a size class.

TRBV4-1	TRBJ2-4	.	.	TGCGCCAGCAGCCAACCCCAGGGGGTTCGGGGGAACATTCAGTACTTC	CASSQPQGVRGNIQYF
TRBV4-2	TRBJ2-5	.	TRBD2	TGTGCCAGCAGCGGACTAGCGGGAGGGGGGGAGACCCAGTACTTC	CASSGLAGGGETQYF
TRBV7-2	TRBJ2-1	.	.	TGTGCCAGCAGCCCCGGTGCTGGGGGAAATGAGCAGTTCTTC	CASSPGAGGNEQFF
TRBV7-9	TRBJ1-6	.	.	TGTGCCAGCAGCTTACAAAGCAATTCACCCCTCCACTTT	CASSLQSNSPLHF
TRBV9	TRBJ2-5	.	TRBD2	TGTGCCAGCAGCGTACGCGGGAGAGGCGCGGAGACCCAGTACTTC	CASSVRGRGAETQYF
TRBV30	TRBJ2-4	.	.	TGTGCCTGGAGTGTACTGTCCAAAAACATTCAGTACTTC	CAWSVLSKNIQYF
TRBV19	TRBJ1-5	.	.	TGTGCCAGTATCGAAGGGTTTGGTCAGCCCCAGCATTTT	CASIEGFGQPQHF
TRBV10-2	TRBJ1-4	.	.	TGCGCCAGCAGGGGGGGGTATAATGAAAAACTGTTTTTT	CASRGGYNEKLFF
TRBV29-1	TRBJ2-3	.	.	TGCAGCGTTGAATTAGGACGCTCGTATTTT	CSVELGRSYF
TRBV14	TRBJ1-4	.	TRBD1	TGTGCCAGCAGCCTCCGGACAGGGGGCAATGAAAAACTGTTTTTT	CASSLRTGGNEKLFF
TRBV19	TRBJ1-5	.	TRBD1	TGTGCCAGTAAAACCGGGACAGGGGTTAGCAATCAGCCCCAGCATTTT	CASKTGTGVSNQPQHF
TRBV28	TRBJ2-4	.	TRBD2	TGTGCCAGCAGCAATGGACAGCTACTAGCGGGGATAGCCAAAAACATTCAGTACTTC	CASSNGQLLAGIAKNIQYF
TRBV28	TRBJ2-7	few	.	TGTGCCAGCAGAAAGCGACGGGACGAGCAGTACTTC	CASRKRRDEQYF
TRBV10-3	TRBJ2-4	.	.	TGTGCCATCGGAAGTTTGGACATTCAGTACTTC	CAIGSLDIQYF
TRBV6-1	TRBJ1-1	few	TRBD1	TGTGCCAGCAGTGAAGCGGGGACAGGGCGGGTTACGGCTTTCTTT	CASSEAGTGRVTAFF
TRBV19	TRBJ2-1	.	TRBD2	TGTGCCAGTAGTGTCTTAGCGGGAGGTATTGAGCAGTTCTTC	CASSVLAGGIEQFF
TRBV10-3	TRBJ2-2	once	TRBD2	TGTGCCGCGGGAGCCCTTACGAACACCGGGGAGCTGTTTTTT	CAAGALTNTGELFF